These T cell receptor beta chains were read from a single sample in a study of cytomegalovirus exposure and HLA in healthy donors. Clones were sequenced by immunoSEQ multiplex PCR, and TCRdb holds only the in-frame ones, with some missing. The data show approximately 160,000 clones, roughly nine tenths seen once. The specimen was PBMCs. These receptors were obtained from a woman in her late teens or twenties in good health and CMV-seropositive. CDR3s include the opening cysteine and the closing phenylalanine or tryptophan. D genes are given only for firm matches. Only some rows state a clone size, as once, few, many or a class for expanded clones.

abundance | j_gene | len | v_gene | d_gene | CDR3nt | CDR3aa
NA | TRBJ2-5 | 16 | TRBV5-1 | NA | TGCGCCAGCAGCTTGGGGGGAGACGGGAGCGGGGAGACCCAGTACTTC | CASSLGGDGSGETQYF
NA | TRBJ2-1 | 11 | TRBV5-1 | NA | TGCGCCAGCAGCTTGGCCGGTGAGCAGTTCTTC | CASSLAGEQFF
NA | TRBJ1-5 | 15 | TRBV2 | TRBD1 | TGTGCCAGCACATACCTCGGGACAGAGAATCAGCCCCAGCATTTT | CASTYLGTENQPQHF
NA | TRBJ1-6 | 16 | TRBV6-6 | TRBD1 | TGTGCCAGCAGTTACCAAGCCGGGACAGGGGGTTCACCCCTCCACTTT | CASSYQAGTGGSPLHF
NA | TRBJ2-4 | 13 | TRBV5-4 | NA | TGTGCCAGCAGCCGGACGGGGGATATCATTCAGTACTTC | CASSRTGDIIQYF
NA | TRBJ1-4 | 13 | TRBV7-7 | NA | TGTGCCAGCAGCTTAGTGGAGGGCGAAAAACTGTTTTTT | CASSLVEGEKLFF
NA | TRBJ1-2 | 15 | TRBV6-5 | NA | TGTGCCAGCACCCTAGGGACGGGAGATAACTATGGCTACACCTTC | CASTLGTGDNYGYTF
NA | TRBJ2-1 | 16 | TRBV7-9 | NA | TGTGCCACCACACAGAGACAACAGGTTTCCTACAATGAGCAGTTCTTC | CATTQRQQVSYNEQFF
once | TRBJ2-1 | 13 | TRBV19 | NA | TGTGCCAGTAGTAAACCCGACAGCCATGAGCAGTTCTTC | CASSKPDSHEQFF
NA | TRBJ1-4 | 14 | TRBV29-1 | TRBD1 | TGCAGCGTCGGAGGGGGCGCAACTAATGAAAAACTGTTTTTT | CSVGGGATNEKLFF
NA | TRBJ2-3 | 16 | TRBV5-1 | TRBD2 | TGCGCCAGCAGCTTCTCTAGCGGAACTAGCACAGATACGCAGTATTTT | CASSFSSGTSTDTQYF
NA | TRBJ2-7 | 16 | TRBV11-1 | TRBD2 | TGTGCCAGCAGCCACCCGGCTAGCGGGAGGGCCTACGAGCAGTACTTC | CASSHPASGRAYEQYF
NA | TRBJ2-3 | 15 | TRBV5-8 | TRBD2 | TGTGCCAGCAGCTTGGCTAGCGGAGCCACAGATACGCAGTATTTT | CASSLASGATDTQYF
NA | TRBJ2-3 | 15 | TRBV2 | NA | TGTGCCAGCCTCCTCCCCGGGATGAGCACAGATACGCAGTATTTT | CASLLPGMSTDTQYF
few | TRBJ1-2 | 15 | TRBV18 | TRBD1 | TGTGCCAGCTCACCAGGTCAGGGGGCGAACTATGGCTACACCTTC | CASSPGQGANYGYTF
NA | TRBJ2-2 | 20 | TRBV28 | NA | TGTGCCAGCAGACTCCCGGCCGGGGGGCGGACATTCGCGAACACCGGGGAGCTGTTTTTT | CASRLPAGGRTFANTGELFF
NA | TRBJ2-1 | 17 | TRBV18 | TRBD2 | TGTGCCAGCTCACCGACCGGAGCGGGAGGGTTATACAATGAGCAGTTCTTC | CASSPTGAGGLYNEQFF
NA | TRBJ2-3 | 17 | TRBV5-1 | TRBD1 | TGCGCCAGCAGCAATCCCGGGACAGGGTTGGGGACAGATACGCAGTATTTT | CASSNPGTGLGTDTQYF
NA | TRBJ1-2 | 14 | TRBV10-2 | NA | TGCGCCAGCAGTGAGACCCGGTGGGAGGTCGGCTACACCTTC | CASSETRWEVGYTF
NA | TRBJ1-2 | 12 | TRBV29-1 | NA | TGCAGCGCCGACAGGTTTCGCTATGGCTACACCTTC | CSADRFRYGYTF
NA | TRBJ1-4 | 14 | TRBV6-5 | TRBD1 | TGTGCCAGCACCGCGGACAGGCTTAATGAAAAACTGTTTTTT | CASTADRLNEKLFF
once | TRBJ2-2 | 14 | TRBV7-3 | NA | TGTGCCAGCAGCTTAACCCGGACAGCCGGGGAGCTGTTTTTT | CASSLTRTAGELFF
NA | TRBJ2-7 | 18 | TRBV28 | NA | TGTGCCAGCAGTTTAGGGGTTACTTACAGGGAAGGGGTCTACGAGCAGTACTTC | CASSLGVTYREGVYEQYF
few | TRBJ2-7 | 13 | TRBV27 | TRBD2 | TGTGCCAGCCGGACTAGCGGGACCTACGAGCAGTACTTC | CASRTSGTYEQYF
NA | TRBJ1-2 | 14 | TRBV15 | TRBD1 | TGTGCCACCAGCGGGACAGGGGGCCTCTATGGCTACACCTTC | CATSGTGGLYGYTF
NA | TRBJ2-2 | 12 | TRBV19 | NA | TGTGCCAGTAGTCCGGGGGCCGGGGAGCTGTTTTTT | CASSPGAGELFF
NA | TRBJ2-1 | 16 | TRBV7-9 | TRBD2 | TGTGCCAGCACCCAGCTAGGGGGACTAGCTTTCATCGAGCAGTTCTTC | CASTQLGGLAFIEQFF
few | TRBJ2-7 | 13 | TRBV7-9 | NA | TGTGCCAGCAGCCACAGGGTAACCTACGAGCAGTACTTC | CASSHRVTYEQYF
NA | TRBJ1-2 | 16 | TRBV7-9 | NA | TGTGCCAGCAGCTTAGCGCTAGGGGAAGTGGACTATGGCTACACCTTC | CASSLALGEVDYGYTF
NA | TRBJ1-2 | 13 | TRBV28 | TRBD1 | TGTGCCAGCAGCTCAGACAGGGACTATGGCTACACCTTC | CASSSDRDYGYTF
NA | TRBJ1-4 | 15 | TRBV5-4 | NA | TGTGCCAGCAGCTTGCGCGGGGGCGGGGATGAAAAACTGTTTTTT | CASSLRGGGDEKLFF
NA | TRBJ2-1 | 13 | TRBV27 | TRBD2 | TGTGCCAGCGGACTAGTTTCAATCGATGAGCAGTTCTTC | CASGLVSIDEQFF
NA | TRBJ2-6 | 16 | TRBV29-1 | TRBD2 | TGCAGCGTCGGGGAGTGGGGAGGGGTTGGGGCCAACGTCCTGACTTTC | CSVGEWGGVGANVLTF
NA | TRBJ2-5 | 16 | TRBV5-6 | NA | TGTGCCAGCTGCTCACTAACGATCCGCGCGGAAGAGACCCAGTACTTC | CASCSLTIRAEETQYF
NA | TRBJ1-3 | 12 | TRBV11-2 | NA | TGTGCCAGCACCCCACTAGGAAACACCATATATTTT | CASTPLGNTIYF
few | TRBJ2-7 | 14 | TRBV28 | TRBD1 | TGTGCCAGCAGTATACAGGGGTTGGGCGACGAGCAGTACTTC | CASSIQGLGDEQYF
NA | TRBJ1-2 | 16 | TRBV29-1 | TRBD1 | TGCAGCATCACACCGGGACAGGGGTGGGGGAACTATGGCTACACCTTC | CSITPGQGWGNYGYTF
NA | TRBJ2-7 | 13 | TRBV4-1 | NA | TGCGCCAGCAGCCAAGCGGGGGCCTACGAGCAGTACTTC | CASSQAGAYEQYF
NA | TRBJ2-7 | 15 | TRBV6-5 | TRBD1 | TGTGCCAGCAGTTACGGACAGGGGTCAACCTACGAGCAGTACTTC | CASSYGQGSTYEQYF
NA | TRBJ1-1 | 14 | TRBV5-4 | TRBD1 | TGTGCCAGCAGCTTAGAGACAGGGGCGGCTGAAGCTTTCTTT | CASSLETGAAEAFF
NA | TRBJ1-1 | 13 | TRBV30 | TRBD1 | TGTGCCTGGAGTGTAGGGACAGGCTTTGAAGCTTTCTTT | CAWSVGTGFEAFF
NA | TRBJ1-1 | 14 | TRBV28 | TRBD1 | TGTGCCAGCAGCCAGGCGGGACAGGGCTCTGAAGCTTTCTTT | CASSQAGQGSEAFF
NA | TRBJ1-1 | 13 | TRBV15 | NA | TGTGCCACCCGAGAGACAGCAAACGTTGAAGCTTTCTTT | CATRETANVEAFF
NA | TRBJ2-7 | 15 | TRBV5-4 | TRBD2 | TGTGCCAGCAGCCGAGCGGGGGCTGCCGGGTACGAGCAGTACTTC | CASSRAGAAGYEQYF
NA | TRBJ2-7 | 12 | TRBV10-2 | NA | TGCGCCAGCAGTCTTAAGGGGCACGAGCAGTACTTC | CASSLKGHEQYF
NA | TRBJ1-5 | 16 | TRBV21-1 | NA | TGTGCCAGCAGCAAAAGAAGAGGGGGCTGCAATCAGCCCCAGCATTTT | CASSKRRGGCNQPQHF
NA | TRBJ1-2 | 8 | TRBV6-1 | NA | TGTGCCAGCGGAAGAAAGGGGTTC | CASGRKGF
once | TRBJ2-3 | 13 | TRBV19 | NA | TGTGCCAGTAGTATAGATGGCGGCGATACGCAGTATTTT | CASSIDGGDTQYF
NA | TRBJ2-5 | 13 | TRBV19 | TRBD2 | TGTGCCAGTAGTATAGCGGGGGGAGAGACCCAGTACTTC | CASSIAGGETQYF
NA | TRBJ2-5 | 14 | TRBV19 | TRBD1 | TGTGCCAGTAGTATAGGACAGGGGGCAGAGACCCAGTACTTC | CASSIGQGAETQYF
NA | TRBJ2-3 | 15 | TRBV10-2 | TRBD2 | TGCGCCAGCAGTGAAGCGGGGGGGCGATCGGATACGCAGTATTTT | CASSEAGGRSDTQYF
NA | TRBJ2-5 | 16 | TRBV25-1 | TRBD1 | TGTGCCAGCAGTGAACCGGACAGGGGGGAGCAAGAGACCCAGTACTTC | CASSEPDRGEQETQYF
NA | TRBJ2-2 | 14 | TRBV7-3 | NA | TGTGCCAGCAGACGGGACTCCAACACCGGGGAGCTGTTTTTT | CASRRDSNTGELFF
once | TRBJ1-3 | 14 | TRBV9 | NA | TGTGCCAGCAGCGTAGGGGGGGCTGGAAACACCATATATTTT | CASSVGGAGNTIYF
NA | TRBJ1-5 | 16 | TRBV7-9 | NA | TGTGCCAGCAGCTTAGGCTCCCCCCGGGGCAATCAGCCCCAGCATTTT | CASSLGSPRGNQPQHF
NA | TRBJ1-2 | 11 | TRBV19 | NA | TGTGCCAGTATCTCCAGGGGCGGCTACACCTTC | CASISRGGYTF
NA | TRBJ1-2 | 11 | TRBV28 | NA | TGTGCCAGCGCCTTGACGAGGGCGCCGGAATTC | CASALTRAPEF
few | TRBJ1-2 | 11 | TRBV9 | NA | TGTGCCAGCAGCATGACAGAAGGCTACACCTTC | CASSMTEGYTF
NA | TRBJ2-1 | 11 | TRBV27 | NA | TGTGCCAGCAGTTTAAGGGGTGAGCAGTTCTTC | CASSLRGEQFF
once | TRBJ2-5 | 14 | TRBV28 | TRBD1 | TGTGCCAGCAGTTTATTGGGGACAGTTCGGACCCAGTACTTC | CASSLLGTVRTQYF